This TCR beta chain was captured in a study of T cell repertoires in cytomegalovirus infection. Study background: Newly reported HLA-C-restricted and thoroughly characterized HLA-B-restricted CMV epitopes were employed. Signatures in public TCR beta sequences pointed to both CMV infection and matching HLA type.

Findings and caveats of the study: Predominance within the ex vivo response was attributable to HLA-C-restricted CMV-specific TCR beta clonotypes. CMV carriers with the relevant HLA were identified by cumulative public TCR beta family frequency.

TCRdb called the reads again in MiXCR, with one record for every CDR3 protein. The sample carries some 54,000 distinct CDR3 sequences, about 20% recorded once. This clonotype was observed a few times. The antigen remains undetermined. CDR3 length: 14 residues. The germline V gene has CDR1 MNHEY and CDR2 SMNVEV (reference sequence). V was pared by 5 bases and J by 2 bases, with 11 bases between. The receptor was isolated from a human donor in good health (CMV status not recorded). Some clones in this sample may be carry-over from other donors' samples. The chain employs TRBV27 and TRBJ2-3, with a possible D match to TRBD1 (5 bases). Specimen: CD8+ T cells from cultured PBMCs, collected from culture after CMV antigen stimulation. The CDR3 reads CASSDSRYTDTQYF. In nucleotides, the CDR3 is TGTGCCAGCAGTGACAGTAGATACACAGATACGCAGTATTTT.